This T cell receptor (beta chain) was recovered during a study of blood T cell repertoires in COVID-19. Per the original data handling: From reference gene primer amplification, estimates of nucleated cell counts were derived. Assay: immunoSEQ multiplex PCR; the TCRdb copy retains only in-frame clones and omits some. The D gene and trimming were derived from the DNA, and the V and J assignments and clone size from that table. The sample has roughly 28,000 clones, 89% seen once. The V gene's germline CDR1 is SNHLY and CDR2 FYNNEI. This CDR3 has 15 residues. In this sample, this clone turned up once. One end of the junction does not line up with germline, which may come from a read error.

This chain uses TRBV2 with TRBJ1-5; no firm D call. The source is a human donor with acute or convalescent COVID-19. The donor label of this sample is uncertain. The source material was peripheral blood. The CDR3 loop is CASREGVTSNQPQHF. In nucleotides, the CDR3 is TGTGCCAGCAGAGAAGGCGTTACTAGCAATCAGCCCCAGCATTTT.